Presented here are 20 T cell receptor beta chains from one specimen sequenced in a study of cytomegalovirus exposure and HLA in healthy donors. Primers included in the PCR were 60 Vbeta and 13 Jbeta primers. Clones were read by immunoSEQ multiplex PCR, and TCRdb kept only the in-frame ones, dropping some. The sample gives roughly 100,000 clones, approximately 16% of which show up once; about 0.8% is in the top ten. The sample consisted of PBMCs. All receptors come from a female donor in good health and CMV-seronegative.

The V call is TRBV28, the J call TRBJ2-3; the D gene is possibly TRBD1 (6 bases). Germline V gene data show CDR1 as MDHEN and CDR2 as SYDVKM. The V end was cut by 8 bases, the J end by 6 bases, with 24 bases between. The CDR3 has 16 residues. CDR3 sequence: CASQPPTGSLGDTQYF. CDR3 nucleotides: TGTGCCAGCCAGCCACCGACAGGCTCCCTGGGGGATACGCAGTATTTT.

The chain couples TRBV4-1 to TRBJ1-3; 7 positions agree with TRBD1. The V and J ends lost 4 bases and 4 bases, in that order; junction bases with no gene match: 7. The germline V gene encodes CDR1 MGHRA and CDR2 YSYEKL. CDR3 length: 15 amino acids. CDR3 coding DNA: TGCGCCAGCAGCCGAACCCGGGACAGAGGAAACACCATATATTTT. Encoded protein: CASSRTRDRGNTIYF.

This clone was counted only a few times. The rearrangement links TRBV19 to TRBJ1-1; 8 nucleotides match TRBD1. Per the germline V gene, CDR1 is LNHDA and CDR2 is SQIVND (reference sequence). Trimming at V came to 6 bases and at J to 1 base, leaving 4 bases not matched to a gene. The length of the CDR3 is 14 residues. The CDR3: CASREQGANTEAFF. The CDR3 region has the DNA TGTGCCAGTAGAGAGCAGGGGGCGAACACTGAAGCTTTCTTT.

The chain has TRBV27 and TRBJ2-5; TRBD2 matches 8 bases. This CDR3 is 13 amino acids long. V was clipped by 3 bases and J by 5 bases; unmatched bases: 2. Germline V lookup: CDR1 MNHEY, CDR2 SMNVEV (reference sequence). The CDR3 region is CASSLRGGETQYF. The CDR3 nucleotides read TGTGCCAGCAGTTTGCGCGGGGGGGAGACCCAGTACTTC.

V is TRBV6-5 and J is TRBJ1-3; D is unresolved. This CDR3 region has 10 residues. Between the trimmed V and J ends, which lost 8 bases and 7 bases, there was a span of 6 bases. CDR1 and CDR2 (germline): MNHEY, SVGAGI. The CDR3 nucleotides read TGTGCCAGCCGCGGGAACACCATATATTTT. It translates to CASRGNTIYF.

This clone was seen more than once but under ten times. The CDR3 region has the DNA TGTGCCAGCAGCCCCGGACTAGCCGATACGCAGTATTTT. Translation gives CASSPGLADTQYF. The chain has TRBV13 and TRBJ2-3; 8 nucleotides match TRBD2. After removal of 5 bases from V and 6 bases from J, the junction contained 4 bases not matched to a gene. There are 13 residues in the CDR3. Germline CDR1 reads PRHDT; CDR2 reads FYEKMQ (reference sequence).

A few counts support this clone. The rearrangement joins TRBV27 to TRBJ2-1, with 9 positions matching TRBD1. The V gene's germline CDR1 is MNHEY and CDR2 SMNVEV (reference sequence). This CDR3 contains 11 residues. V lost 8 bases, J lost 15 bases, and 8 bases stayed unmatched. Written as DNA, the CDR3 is TGTGCCAGCGGCCTGGGACAGGGCACGTTCTTC. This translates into CASGLGQGTFF.

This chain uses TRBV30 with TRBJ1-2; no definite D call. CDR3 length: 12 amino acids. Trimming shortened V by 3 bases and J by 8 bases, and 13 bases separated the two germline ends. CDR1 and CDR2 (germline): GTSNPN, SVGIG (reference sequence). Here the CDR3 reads CAWSWSEPGYTF. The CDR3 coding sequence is TGTGCCTGGAGCTGGAGTGAGCCGGGCTACACCTTC.

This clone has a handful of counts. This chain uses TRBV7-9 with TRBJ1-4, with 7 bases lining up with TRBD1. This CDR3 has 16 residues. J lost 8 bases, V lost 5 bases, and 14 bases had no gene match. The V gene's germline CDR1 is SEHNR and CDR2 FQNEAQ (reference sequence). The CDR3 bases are TGTGCCAGCAGCGAGACCCAGGGGGGCAAAGGGGAAAAACTGTTTTTT. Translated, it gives CASSETQGGKGEKLFF.

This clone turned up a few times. The CDR3 sequence: CASISLAGYTGELFF. CDR3 in DNA: TGTGCCAGTATATCACTAGCAGGGTACACCGGGGAGCTGTTTTTT. The V gene is TRBV19, the J gene TRBJ2-2, with a weak D call TRBD2 (6 bases). In germline, CDR1 is LNHDA, CDR2 SQIVND (reference sequence). V lost 7 bases, J lost 3 bases, and 15 bases lay in between. CDR3 size: 15 residues.

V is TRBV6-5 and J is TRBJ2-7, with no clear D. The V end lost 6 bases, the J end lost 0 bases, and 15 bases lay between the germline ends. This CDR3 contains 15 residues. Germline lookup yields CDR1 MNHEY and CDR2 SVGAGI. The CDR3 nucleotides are TGTGCCAGCAGCCCAGACATGTCCCCCTCCTACGAGCAGTACTTC. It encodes CASSPDMSPSYEQYF.

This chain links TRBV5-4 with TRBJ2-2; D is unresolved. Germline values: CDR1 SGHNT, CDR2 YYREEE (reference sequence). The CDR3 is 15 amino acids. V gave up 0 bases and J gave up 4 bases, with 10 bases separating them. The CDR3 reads CASSLGSPSTGELFF. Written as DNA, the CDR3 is TGTGCCAGCAGCTTGGGTAGCCCCTCCACCGGGGAGCTGTTTTTT.

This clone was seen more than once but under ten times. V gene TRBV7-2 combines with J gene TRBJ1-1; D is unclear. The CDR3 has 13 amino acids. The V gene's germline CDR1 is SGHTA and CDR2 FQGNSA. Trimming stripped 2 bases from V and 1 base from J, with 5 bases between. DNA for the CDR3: TGTGCCAGCAGCTTAACACAGAACACTGAAGCTTTCTTT. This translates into CASSLTQNTEAFF.

The CDR3 reads CSVEGGDREAGTQYF. For the CDR3, the DNA is TGCAGCGTTGAAGGGGGGGACAGGGAGGCGGGGACCCAGTACTTC. The chain couples TRBV29-1 to TRBJ2-5, with 9 nucleotides matching TRBD1. CDR3 length equals 15 residues. Trimming took 1 base from V and 7 from J; bases not matched to a gene: 10. Germline V gene sequence: CDR1 SQVTM, CDR2 ANQGSEA.

The CDR3 bases are TGCAGCGTTGAATACCCCGCCAGGGTAAGGGTTTACAATGAGCAGTTCTTC. Its protein product is CSVEYPARVRVYNEQFF. The chain uses TRBV29-1 and TRBJ2-1; D might be TRBD1 (5 bases). The CDR3 covers 17 residues. The V gene lost 2 bases and the J gene lost 4 bases, with 21 bases spanning the gap. Germline V gene sequence: CDR1 SQVTM, CDR2 ANQGSEA.

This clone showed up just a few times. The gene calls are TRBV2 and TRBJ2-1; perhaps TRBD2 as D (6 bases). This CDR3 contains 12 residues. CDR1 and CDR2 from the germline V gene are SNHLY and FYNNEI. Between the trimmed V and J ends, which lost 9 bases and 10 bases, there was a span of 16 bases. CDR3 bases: TGTGCCAGAGGCCGGGACTCCATAGAGCAGTTCTTC. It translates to CARGRDSIEQFF.

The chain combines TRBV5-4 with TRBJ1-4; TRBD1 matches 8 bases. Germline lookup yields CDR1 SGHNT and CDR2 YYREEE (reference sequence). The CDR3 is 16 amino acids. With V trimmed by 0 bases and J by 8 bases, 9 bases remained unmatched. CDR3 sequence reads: CASSLARAGGGEKLFF. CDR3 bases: TGTGCCAGCAGCTTGGCCCGGGCAGGGGGCGGCGAAAAACTGTTTTTT.

CDR3 residues: CASSLTGTGDGYTF. The CDR3 DNA sequence: TGTGCCAGCTCACTGACCGGGACAGGGGATGGCTACACCTTC. The chain links TRBV18 to TRBJ1-2, with 10 bases aligning to TRBD1. The CDR3 covers 14 residues. Germline V lookup: CDR1 KGHSH, CDR2 LQKENI. The junction had 5 bases not matched to a gene; V was cut back by 4 bases and J by 6 bases.

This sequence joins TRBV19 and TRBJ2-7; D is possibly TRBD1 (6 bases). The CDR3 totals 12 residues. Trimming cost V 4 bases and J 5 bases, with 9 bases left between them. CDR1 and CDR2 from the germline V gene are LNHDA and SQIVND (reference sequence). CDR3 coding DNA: TGTGCCAGTAGTAACAGGGTCGACGAGCAGTACTTC. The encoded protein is CASSNRVDEQYF.

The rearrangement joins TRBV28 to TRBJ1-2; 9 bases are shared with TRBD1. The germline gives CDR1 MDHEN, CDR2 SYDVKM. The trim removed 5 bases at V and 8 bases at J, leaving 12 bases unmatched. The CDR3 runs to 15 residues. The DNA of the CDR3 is TGTGCCAGCAGTCCCAGACAGGGGGTGGCAGGCGGCTACACCTTC. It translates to CASSPRQGVAGGYTF.